The present T cell receptor beta chain was sequenced within a study of PD-L1 blockade in urothelial cancer. Study-level information: Each patient had 0 to 3 earlier chemotherapy regimens.

Noted time point: pretreatment peripheral blood. The count of this clone is one. The junction shows a germline mismatch at one end, possibly a read error. This CDR3 is built from 14 residues. Germline CDR1 is LNHNV and CDR2 is YYDKDF (reference sequence). Generated by immunoSEQ multiplex PCR, the TCRdb table keeps only in-frame clones and is missing some. The repertoire includes about 74,000 clones, roughly 90% of them detected once, and approximately 5% sits in the top ten. The specimen was PBMCs, collected around atezolizumab (anti-PD-L1) treatment. The V and J genes are TRBV15 and TRBJ2-1; TRBD1 matches 8 bases. This TCR derives from a man in his 70s with urothelial cancer. The CDR3 coding sequence is TGTGCCACCAGGAGAGACAGGGGAAGGTATGAGCAGTTCTTC. This gives the protein CATRRDRGRYEQFF. The full variable domain, its missing parts supplied by reference TRBV15 and TRBJ2-1, is DAMVIQNPRYQVTQFGKPVTLSCSQTLNHNVMYWYQQKSSQAPKLLFHYYDKDFNNEADTPDNFQSRRPNTSFCFLDIRSPGLGDTAMYLCATRRDRGRYEQFFGPGTRLTVL.